This T cell receptor beta chain was captured in a study of blood T cell repertoires in COVID-19. The authors' processing: Reference gene primer amplification gave estimated nucleated cell counts. The table came from immunoSEQ multiplex PCR; TCRdb's copy has only in-frame clones and leaves some out. The D gene and trimming were derived from the DNA, and the V and J assignments and clone size from that table. The sample shows about 480,000 clones, roughly 88% of them seen only once. The sequence was obtained from a woman aged 35 to 49 who had recovered from COVID-19. Sample: PBMCs or T cells enriched from blood (not recorded which).

CDR3 in DNA: TGCGCCAGCAGCTTGAGTCCAGGGGGAGTAGGCGAGCAGTACTTC. As protein: CASSLSPGGVGEQYF. The genes are TRBV5-1 and TRBJ2-7; 7 bases fit TRBD1. Germline CDR1 reads SGHRS; CDR2 reads YFSETQ. J gave up 6 bases and V 1 base, and 10 bases lay outside the gene matches. The CDR3 length is 15 residues.